The TCR beta chain described here comes from a study of graft-versus-host responses after intestinal transplantation. Whole-study results and caveats: Early after transplant, HvG clones declined as circulating GvH clones peaked. Recipient-marrow GvH clones were detected, some having first appeared in ileum or blood.

The CDR3 runs to 13 residues. Trimming cost V 5 bases and J 6 bases, with 13 bases left between them. CDR1 and CDR2 (germline): SNHLY, FYNNEI. A word on this clone: Antigen: not known.

Libraries were prepared by immunoSEQ multiplex PCR; TCRdb keeps only in-frame clonotypes and omits some of them. The sample contains some 41,000 clones, about 89% of which appear only once. The V and J genes are TRBV2 and TRBJ1-1; D remains ambiguous. The source was PBMCs, collected around 330 days after intestinal transplant. This sequence originates from a human patient who received an intestinal transplant, so some T cells may come from the graft donor. The CDR3 DNA reads as TGTGCCAGCAGTTCGACCCAAGGCGCTGAAGCTTTCTTT. Residues: CASSSTQGAEAFF.